The 18 T cell receptor beta chains in this list originate from one sample, sequenced in a study of cytomegalovirus exposure and HLA in healthy donors. The PCR ran on 60 Vbeta and 13 Jbeta primers. Assay used: immunoSEQ multiplex PCR; TCRdb lists only in-frame clones, some missing. This sample carries roughly 57,000 clones, almost 85% of them seen once, and the ten largest clones take about 3.1%. Sequences were obtained from PBMCs. These receptors all come from a man in his fifties in good health and CMV-seronegative.

This chain joins TRBV6-5 and TRBJ1-1; tentative D call: TRBD1 (6 bases). Trimming pared 5 bases from V and 4 bases from J, leaving 11 bases between. Germline values: CDR1 MNHEY, CDR2 SVGAGI. This CDR3 has 13 amino acids. CDR3 amino acids: CASSHTGTTEAFF. In nucleotides, the CDR3 is TGTGCCAGCAGTCACACAGGGACCACTGAAGCTTTCTTT.

The gene calls are TRBV13 and TRBJ1-1; no clear D. The germline gives CDR1 PRHDT, CDR2 FYEKMQ (reference sequence). The CDR3 has 15 amino acids. The V gene lost 2 bases and the J gene lost 6 bases, with 16 bases spanning the gap. DNA of the CDR3: TGTGCCAGCAGCTTATATTCGTCGGGTTCCCCTGAAGCTTTCTTT. As protein: CASSLYSSGSPEAFF. The full variable domain, rest sourced from reference TRBV13 and TRBJ1-1, is AAGVIQSPRHLIKEKRETATLKCYPIPRHDTVYWYQQGPGQDPQFLISFYEKMQSDKGSIPDRFSAQQFSDYHSELNMSSLELGDSALYFCASSLYSSGSPEAFFGQGTRLTVV.

The chain joins TRBV19 to TRBJ1-1, with 8 positions matching TRBD1. With V trimmed by 5 bases and J by 1 base, 6 bases remained unmatched. Germline loops: CDR1 LNHDA, CDR2 SQIVND (reference sequence). CDR3 length equals 15 residues. The CDR3 protein is CASSVAGTGNTEAFF. DNA of the CDR3: TGTGCCAGTAGTGTCGCCGGGACAGGGAACACTGAAGCTTTCTTT.

The genes are TRBV7-9 and TRBJ2-1, with D perhaps TRBD2 (6 bases). Looked up from germline, CDR1 is SEHNR and CDR2 is FQNEAQ (reference sequence). The V gene lost 4 bases and the J gene lost 5 bases, with 9 bases spanning the gap. This CDR3 has 13 amino acids. CDR3 residues: CASSSDYNNEQFF. CDR3 coding DNA: TGTGCCAGCAGCTCGGACTACAACAATGAGCAGTTCTTC.

The chain recombines TRBV18 with TRBJ1-4; TRBD1 might be the D (6 bases). Germline-derived CDR1 and CDR2 are KGHSH and LQKENI. The V end was cut by 2 bases, the J end by 8 bases, with 12 bases between. This CDR3 contains 14 residues. The CDR3 nucleotides read TGTGCCAGCTCACCAGCAGGGGTCAGGGAAAAACTGTTTTTT. Amino acid sequence: CASSPAGVREKLFF.

The gene calls are TRBV4-3 and TRBJ2-7; the D gene is possibly TRBD1 (6 bases). The CDR3 has 14 amino acids. V lost 1 base to trimming and J lost 6 bases, with 13 bases between them. CDR1 is LGHNA and CDR2 is YSLEER in the germline V gene. CDR3 DNA sequence: TGCGCCAGCAGCCAAGCTACAGGGTTCGCCGAGCAGTACTTC. Its translation is CASSQATGFAEQYF.

A few counts support this clone. V and J are TRBV5-1 and TRBJ1-1; 8 bases match TRBD1. V lost 0 bases and J lost 1; bases outside the gene matches: 5. This CDR3 contains 16 residues. Germline CDR1 is SGHRS and CDR2 is YFSETQ. For the CDR3, the DNA is TGCGCCAGCAGCTTGGGACAGGGGACCCAGAACACTGAAGCTTTCTTT. Its protein is CASSLGQGTQNTEAFF.

The CDR3 here is CASSPFGGTKNTEAFF. The CDR3 nucleotides read TGTGCCAGCAGCCCCTTCGGAGGGACCAAGAACACTGAAGCTTTCTTT. The V gene is TRBV7-2, the J gene TRBJ1-1; D is perhaps TRBD1 (5 bases). V lost 5 bases, J lost 1 base, and 17 bases lay in between. This CDR3 has 16 residues. Germline V gene data show CDR1 as SGHTA and CDR2 as FQGNSA.

Notes on this clone: This CDR3 is also generated by other DNA sequences in the sample. The rearrangement links TRBV6-5 to TRBJ1-4; D remains ambiguous. Trimming pared 0 bases from V and 10 bases from J, leaving 9 bases between. Germline V gives CDR1 MNHEY, CDR2 SVGAGI. This CDR3 is built from 13 residues. The CDR3 here is CASSYSSGGKLFF. The CDR3, as DNA: TGTGCCAGCAGTTACTCATCCGGCGGAAAACTGTTTTTT.

This chain connects TRBV7-6 to TRBJ2-7; 7 nucleotides match TRBD1. From germline, CDR1 is SGHVS and CDR2 FNYEAQ. This CDR3 has 15 residues. V shed 1 base and J 5 bases; nucleotides not matched to a gene: 8. DNA of the CDR3: TGTGCCAGCAGCTTAGATAGTAGGGGGCTGAACGAGCAGTACTTC. It translates to CASSLDSRGLNEQYF.

The V gene is TRBV5-1, the J gene TRBJ2-3; TRBD2 matches 9 bases. V dropped 0 bases and J dropped 2; count of bases not matched to a gene: 7. This CDR3 contains 17 residues. CDR1 is SGHRS and CDR2 is YFSETQ in the germline V gene. The CDR3 DNA reads TGCGCCAGCAGCTTGGATGGGCGGGGGGGCCTCACAGATACGCAGTATTTT. Residues: CASSLDGRGGLTDTQYF. The full variable domain, its missing parts supplied by reference TRBV5-1 and TRBJ2-3, is KAGVTQTPRYLIKTRGQQVTLSCSPISGHRSVSWYQQTPGQGLQFLFEYFSETQRNKGNFPGRFSGRQFSNSRSEMNVSTLELGDSALYLCASSLDGRGGLTDTQYFGPGTRLTVL.

This chain links TRBV7-6 with TRBJ2-3; D might be TRBD1 (5 bases). Per germline, CDR1 SGHVS and CDR2 FNYEAQ. V lost 8 bases to trimming and J lost 5 bases, with 14 bases between them. The CDR3 spans 13 residues. The CDR3 spells CASELKGLDTQYF. The CDR3 DNA reads TGTGCCAGCGAGCTGAAGGGGTTAGATACGCAGTATTTT.

This chain joins TRBV4-3 and TRBJ2-5; 10 positions match TRBD2. The CDR3 contains 17 residues. V shed 0 bases, J shed 7 bases, and the junction held 11 bases outside the gene matches. CDR1 LGHNA and CDR2 YSLEER come from the germline V gene. The CDR3 region is CASSQDPPSGGLGTQYF. The CDR3 coding sequence is TGCGCCAGCAGCCAAGATCCTCCTAGCGGGGGTCTGGGGACCCAGTACTTC.

The V gene is TRBV18, the J gene TRBJ2-2, with a possible D match to TRBD1 (5 bases). The CDR3 spans 16 residues. V lost 3 bases and J 0 bases, leaving 11 bases between the germline ends. Germline values: CDR1 KGHSH, CDR2 LQKENI. CDR3 in DNA: TGTGCCAGCTCACCGAACCCAGGGACGAACACCGGGGAGCTGTTTTTT. This codes for CASSPNPGTNTGELFF.

The gene calls are TRBV29-1 and TRBJ2-5; maybe TRBD1 (7 bases). V gave up 3 bases and J gave up 5 bases, with 16 bases separating them. This CDR3 contains 14 residues. Germline CDR1 SQVTM, CDR2 ANQGSEA. CDR3 in DNA: TGCAGCGTTGAGAGGCAGGGGGGCGGGGAGACCCAGTACTTC. This translates into CSVERQGGGETQYF. Full variable domain (remainder filled in from reference TRBV29-1 and TRBJ2-5): SAVISQKPSRDICQRGTSLTIQCQVDSQVTMMFWYRQQPGQSLTLIATANQGSEATYESGFVIDKFPISRPNLTFSTLTVSNMSPEDSSIYLCSVERQGGGETQYFGPGTRLLVL.

The chain uses TRBV7-8 and TRBJ2-1; TRBD2 matches 11 bases. CDR3 size: 13 residues. The germline V gene encodes CDR1 SGHVS and CDR2 FQNEAQ. V lost 3 bases and J lost 9; bases outside the gene matches: 1. CDR3 nucleotides: TGTGCCAGCAGCTTGCTAGCGGGAGGTGAGCAGTTCTTC. This codes for CASSLLAGGEQFF. The complete variable domain, with remaining parts taken from reference TRBV7-8 and TRBJ2-1, reads GAGVSQSPRYKVAKRGQDVALRCDPISGHVSLFWYQQALGQGPEFLTYFQNEAQLDKSGLPSDRFFAERPEGSVSTLKIQRTQQEDSAVYLCASSLLAGGEQFFGPGTRLTVL.

This chain uses TRBV6-5 with TRBJ2-7; the match to TRBD1 covers 7 bases. The germline CDR1 and CDR2 sequences are MNHEY and SVGAGI. This CDR3 has 15 amino acids. Trimming removed 5 bases from V and 4 bases from J; junction bases left unmatched: 11. CDR3 in DNA: TGTGCCAGCAGTCTTCTAGCCGGGACAGCTTACGAGCAGTACTTC. It is translated as CASSLLAGTAYEQYF.

The chain employs TRBV5-6 and TRBJ1-5; possible D gene TRBD1, 5 bases. V lost 2 bases and J 7 bases, leaving 13 bases between the germline ends. The CDR3 length is 14 residues. Per germline, CDR1 SGHDT and CDR2 YYEEEE. The CDR3 is CASSLWGDTQPQHF. CDR3 bases: TGTGCCAGCAGCTTATGGGGGGATACCCAGCCCCAGCATTTT.